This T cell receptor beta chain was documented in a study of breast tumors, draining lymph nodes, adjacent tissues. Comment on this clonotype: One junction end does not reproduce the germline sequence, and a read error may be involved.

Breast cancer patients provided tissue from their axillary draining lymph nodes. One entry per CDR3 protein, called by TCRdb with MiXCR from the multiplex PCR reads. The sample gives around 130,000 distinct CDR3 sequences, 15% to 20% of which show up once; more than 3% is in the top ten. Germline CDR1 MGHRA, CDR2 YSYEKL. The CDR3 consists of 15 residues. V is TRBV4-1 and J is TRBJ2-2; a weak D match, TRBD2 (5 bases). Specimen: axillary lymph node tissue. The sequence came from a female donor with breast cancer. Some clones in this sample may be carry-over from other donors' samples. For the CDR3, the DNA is TGCGCCAGCAAACGGCTATCGGCGAACACCGGGGAGCTGCTTTTT. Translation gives CASKRLSANTGELLF.